Here is one T cell receptor beta chain with its context. The sample is drawn from a study of blood T cell repertoires in COVID-19. Study background: The origin of the acute and convalescent COVID-19 samples was the United States, Italy and Spain. The cDNA or gDNA used as material had been derived from T cells, B-cell-depleted T cells, or PBMCs.

As originally analysed: How many nucleated cells were present was estimated from reference gene primer amplification. Profiled with immunoSEQ multiplex PCR; TCRdb holds only in-frame clones, not every one. That table gives V, J and clone size, and the DNA gave D and trimming. The table lists 70,000 or so clones, about 80% of them singletons. The CDR3 has 15 residues. The ends were cut back, 7 bases at V and 1 base at J, with 16 bases in the middle. Germline V gene data show CDR1 as MDHEN and CDR2 as SYDVKM. The sequence was collected from a woman in her seventies with acute or convalescent COVID-19. The chain carries TRBV28 and TRBJ1-1, with D possibly matching TRBD1 (5 bases). Sequences were obtained from peripheral blood. Here the CDR3 reads CASIKTDNKNTEAFF. In nucleotides, the CDR3 is TGTGCCAGCATTAAGACGGACAATAAGAACACTGAAGCTTTCTTT.